The next 19 T cell receptor beta chains were all read from a single sample in a study of blood T cell repertoires in COVID-19. Sequenced by immunoSEQ multiplex PCR; TCRdb stores in-frame clones only, minus some. The data show just over 200,000 clones, with around three quarters seen just once and 5.5% to 7% held by the top ten. Sample: peripheral blood. These receptors came from a woman between 70 and 85 years old with acute or convalescent COVID-19.

This chain uses TRBV28 with TRBJ2-3, with 8 nucleotides matching TRBD2. Germline CDR1 reads MDHEN; CDR2 reads SYDVKM. J gave up 4 bases and V 8 bases, and 8 bases lay outside the gene matches. CDR3 length: 14 residues. CDR3 region: CASDQRGKPDTQYF. The CDR3 DNA is TGTGCCAGCGACCAGCGGGGGAAGCCAGATACGCAGTATTTT.

The V call is TRBV12-5, the J call TRBJ2-2, with D possibly TRBD1 on 6 matching bases. Germline V gene lookup returns CDR1 LGHNT and CDR2 FRNRAP. The CDR3 totals 17 residues. Trimming cost V 6 bases and J 7 bases, with 24 bases left between them. The CDR3 region has the DNA TGTGCTAGTGGCCAGGGGCGGCCGGACCCTTATGGCGGGGAGCTGTTTTTT. This codes for CASGQGRPDPYGGELFF.

This sequence joins TRBV3-1 (or the pseudogene TRBV3-2) and TRBJ2-4; no clear D. Germline assignment: CDR1 LGHDT and CDR2 YNNKEL (reference sequence). This CDR3 is 17 amino acids long. V was trimmed by 1 base and J by 1 base, leaving 14 bases between them. The CDR3 DNA is TGTGCCAGCAGCCAAGGTCCCAGCGCTGCCGCCAAAAACATTCAGTACTTC. It yields the protein CASSQGPSAAAKNIQYF.

The chain uses TRBV25-1 and TRBJ2-7; D unresolved. The CDR3 covers 13 residues. V shed 2 bases and J shed 7 bases, with 12 bases lying between them. Germline lookup yields CDR1 MGHDK and CDR2 SYGVNS. The CDR3 DNA follows: TGTGCCAGCAGTGAAAGGAGTAAGGTGGAGCAGTACTTC. Protein sequence: CASSERSKVEQYF.

The V gene is TRBV29-1, the J gene TRBJ2-7; 7 bases match TRBD2. V was clipped by 4 bases and J by 7 bases; unmatched bases: 10. Germline lookup yields CDR1 SQVTM and CDR2 ANQGSEA. CDR3 length equals 13 residues. The CDR3 bases are TGCAGCGTTGCCGGACCTCCGGGGGGAGAGCAGTACTTC. Its translation is CSVAGPPGGEQYF.

V is TRBV2 and J is TRBJ1-5; unclear D gene. The germline gives CDR1 SNHLY, CDR2 FYNNEI. Deletions cut 7 bases from V and 0 bases from J, with 7 bases between. The CDR3 is 13 amino acids. The CDR3 DNA follows: TGTGCCAGCACCGGAGGTAGCAATCAGCCCCAGCATTTT. Its protein product is CASTGGSNQPQHF.

V usage is TRBV9 and J usage is TRBJ2-1; 9 bases fit TRBD2. After removal of 4 bases from V and 0 bases from J, the junction contained 8 bases not matched to a gene. Per the germline V gene, CDR1 is SGDLS and CDR2 is YYNGEE. This CDR3 spans 17 amino acids. CDR3 sequence: CASSPRSGRNSYNEQFF. CDR3 in DNA: TGTGCCAGCAGCCCCCGTAGCGGGAGAAACTCCTACAATGAGCAGTTCTTC. The full variable domain, completed using reference TRBV9 and TRBJ2-1, is DSGVTQTPKHLITATGQRVTLRCSPRSGDLSVYWYQQSLDQGLQFLIQYYNGEERAKGNILERFSAQQFPDLHSELNLSSLELGDSALYFCASSPRSGRNSYNEQFFGPGTRLTVL.

This clone has more than one count but fewer than ten. This sequence joins TRBV21-1 and TRBJ2-1; TRBD2 reflects the table's D call only, with no check against the DNA. TRBV21-1 is flagged as a pseudogene. The CDR3 is made up of 14 amino acids. The CDR3 sequence is CASGPPSGNNEQFF. The CDR3 region has the DNA TGTGCCAGCGGCCCCCCTAGCGGGAACAATGAGCAGTTCTTC.

The V and J genes are TRBV5-4 and TRBJ2-2; 8 bases are a match to TRBD2. CDR3 length equals 16 residues. Looked up from germline, CDR1 is SGHNT and CDR2 is YYREEE (reference sequence). The trim removed 1 base at V and 8 bases at J, leaving 10 bases unmatched. In DNA form, the CDR3 reads TGTGCCAGCAGCTTGCCCAGCGGGAGACTGGTTGGGGAGCTGTTTTTT. Residues: CASSLPSGRLVGELFF.

The chain links TRBV3-1 (or the pseudogene TRBV3-2) to TRBJ2-5, with 9 bases aligning to TRBD1. The length of the CDR3 is 15 residues. The V segment lost 4 bases and the J segment 5 bases; nucleotides outside the gene matches: 8. Germline V gene sequence: CDR1 LGHDT, CDR2 YNNKEL (reference sequence). The CDR3, as DNA: TGTGCCAGCAGCCGTGACAGGGGGTTCGGGGAGACCCAGTACTTC. Protein: CASSRDRGFGETQYF.

As for this clone: Compared with germline, one end of the junction differs, possibly owing to a read error. The chain combines TRBV14 with TRBJ1-5; 12 positions match TRBD1. The CDR3 has 17 amino acids. CDR1 is SGHDN, CDR2 FVKESK, per germline. CDR3 nucleotides: TGTGCCAGCAACCAACGGGACAGGGGGCGAGAAGATCAGCCCCAGCATTTT. Protein sequence: CASNQRDRGREDQPQHF.

The V and J genes are TRBV14 and TRBJ2-7, with TRBD2 identical over 8 bases. Germline loops: CDR1 SGHDN, CDR2 FVKESK. Trimming took 5 bases from V and 7 from J; bases not matched to a gene: 13. The CDR3 length is 15 residues. As DNA, the CDR3 is TGTGCCAGCAGCTTGACCTACGGACTAGCAGAAGAGCAGTACTTC. Protein product: CASSLTYGLAEEQYF.

CDR3 in DNA: TGTGCCTGGAGCCCCGGTAACATTCAGTACTTC. This sequence encodes CAWSPGNIQYF. This chain uses TRBV30 with TRBJ2-4; D is ambiguous. With 3 bases removed from V and 7 bases from J, the gap between germline ends came to 7 bases. Germline values: CDR1 GTSNPN, CDR2 SVGIG (reference sequence). CDR3 length: 11 amino acids.

This rearrangement joins TRBV19 to TRBJ1-1; a possible D gene is TRBD1 (5 bases). Trimming stripped 6 bases from V and 4 bases from J, with 9 bases between. The length of the CDR3 is 12 residues. CDR1 LNHDA and CDR2 SQIVND come from the germline V gene (reference sequence). This CDR3 is CASRVDTTEAFF. The CDR3 DNA reads TGTGCCAGTAGGGTGGACACCACTGAAGCTTTCTTT.

The chain has TRBV28 and TRBJ1-4, with D hard to call. Trimming took 2 bases from V and 14 from J, leaving 9 bases between them. The CDR3 is 11 residues long. Germline CDR1 MDHEN, CDR2 SYDVKM. The CDR3 DNA reads TGTGCCAGCAGTTTAAGATCGGGGCTGTTTTTT. This translates into CASSLRSGLFF.

In its sample, this clone was seen a few times. The chain is built from TRBV3-1 (or the pseudogene TRBV3-2) and TRBJ1-1; D ambiguous. The germline gives CDR1 LGHDT, CDR2 YNNKEL (reference sequence). CDR3 length: 15 amino acids. V was cut by 4 bases and J by 4 bases, with 16 bases left in between. DNA for the CDR3: TGTGCCAGCAGCCTAGGAGGTCCGGCTCTCACTGAAGCTTTCTTT. This encodes CASSLGGPALTEAFF.

This clone was recorded many times. This chain joins TRBV5-5 and TRBJ2-7; D might be TRBD1 (5 bases). V lost 2 bases and J 3 bases, leaving 12 bases between the germline ends. The germline CDR1 and CDR2 sequences are SGHKS and YYEKEE (reference sequence). This CDR3 is 14 amino acids long. The CDR3 DNA reads as TGTGCCAGCAGCTTTGTCAGGGAAGGCTACGAGCAGTACTTC. Translated: CASSFVREGYEQYF.

This clone was seen once. The V gene is TRBV5-5, the J gene TRBJ2-1, with 8 bases aligning to TRBD2. V lost 2 bases, J lost 6 bases, and 7 bases stayed unmatched. This CDR3 contains 15 residues. CDR1 and CDR2 from the germline V gene are SGHKS and YYEKEE (reference sequence). CDR3 bases: TGTGCCAGCAGCTTTTATCCAGCGGGAGTCAATGAGCAGTTCTTC. It specifies CASSFYPAGVNEQFF. Looking up the rest from reference TRBV5-5 and TRBJ2-1 gives the full variable domain: DAGVTQSPTHLIKTRGQQVTLRCSPISGHKSVSWYQQVLGQGPQFIFQYYEKEERGRGNFPDRFSARQFPNYSSELNVNALLLGDSALYLCASSFYPAGVNEQFFGPGTRLTVL.

The chain uses TRBV9 and TRBJ2-7; 7 bases fit TRBD2. The CDR3 extends over 14 amino acids. Germline CDR1 and CDR2: SGDLS and YYNGEE. Trimming removed 4 bases from V and 0 bases from J; junction bases left unmatched: 4. CDR3 protein: CASSPLAASYEQYF. CDR3 DNA sequence: TGTGCCAGCAGCCCCCTAGCGGCCTCCTACGAGCAGTACTTC.